This entry lists 5 T cell receptor beta chains sequenced from one sample in a study of cytomegalovirus exposure and HLA in healthy donors. Amplification used 60 Vbeta primers and 13 Jbeta primers. Profiling relied on immunoSEQ multiplex PCR, and the TCRdb table lists in-frame clones only, not all of them. The table lists roughly 120,000 clones, 55% to 75% of them singletons. Sequencing used PBMCs. These receptors were taken from a young man in good health and CMV-seropositive.

The table lists this clone with a few counts. The rearrangement uses TRBV2 and TRBJ2-7; no clear D. This CDR3 has 16 residues. CDR1 is SNHLY, CDR2 FYNNEI, per germline. V was shortened by 4 bases and J by 3 bases, with 19 bases between the two germline ends. The CDR3 protein is CASSVSSWANYYEQYF. CDR3 sequence (DNA): TGTGCCAGCAGTGTATCGAGTTGGGCAAATTACTACGAGCAGTACTTC. Complete variable domain (other parts from reference TRBV2 and TRBJ2-7): EPEVTQTPSHQVTQMGQEVILRCVPISNHLYFYWYRQILGQKVEFLVSFYNNEISEKSEIFDDQFSVERPDGSNFTLKIRSTKLEDSAMYFCASSVSSWANYYEQYFGPGTRLTVT.

V usage is TRBV6-1 and J usage is TRBJ2-7, with 9 bases aligning to TRBD1. This CDR3 region has 18 residues. Germline-derived CDR1 and CDR2 are MNHNS and SASEGT. J was trimmed by 1 base and V by 3 bases; bases with no gene match: 13. CDR3 sequence reads: CASSENLSQGAWSYEQYF. The CDR3, as DNA: TGTGCCAGCAGTGAGAACCTTTCACAGGGGGCTTGGTCCTACGAGCAGTACTTC.

J is TRBJ2-1 and V is TRBV11-3; 9 nucleotides match TRBD2. V was clipped by 5 bases and J by 4 bases; unmatched bases: 6. Germline CDR1 and CDR2: SGHNT and YENEEA. The CDR3 totals 15 residues. The CDR3 coding sequence is TGTGCCAGCAGCGCCCGACTAGCGGAGTACAATGAGCAGTTCTTC. Its translation: CASSARLAEYNEQFF.

J is TRBJ1-3 and V is TRBV28; no reliable D call. The CDR3 contains 14 residues. The ends were cut back, 5 bases at V and 4 bases at J, with 12 bases in the middle. Germline V gene sequence: CDR1 MDHEN, CDR2 SYDVKM. CDR3 DNA sequence: TGTGCCAGCAGTCGCCTGGGCTCGGGAAACACCATATATTTT. Amino acid sequence: CASSRLGSGNTIYF.

This clone was found a few times. This chain connects TRBV19 to TRBJ2-4; D perhaps matches TRBD1 (5 bases). This CDR3 has 14 amino acids. Germline V gene lookup returns CDR1 LNHDA and CDR2 SQIVND (reference sequence). V was clipped by 6 bases and J by 0 bases, with 9 bases between them. CDR3 coding DNA: TGTGCCAGTAGCGACAGCTTAGCCAAAAACATTCAGTACTTC. Its protein is CASSDSLAKNIQYF. Together with reference TRBV19 and TRBJ2-4, the CDR3 gives the full variable domain: DGGITQSPKYLFRKEGQNVTLSCEQNLNHDAMYWYRQDPGQGLRLIYYSQIVNDFQKGDIAEGYSVSREKKESFPLTVTSAQKNPTAFYLCASSDSLAKNIQYFGAGTRLSVL.